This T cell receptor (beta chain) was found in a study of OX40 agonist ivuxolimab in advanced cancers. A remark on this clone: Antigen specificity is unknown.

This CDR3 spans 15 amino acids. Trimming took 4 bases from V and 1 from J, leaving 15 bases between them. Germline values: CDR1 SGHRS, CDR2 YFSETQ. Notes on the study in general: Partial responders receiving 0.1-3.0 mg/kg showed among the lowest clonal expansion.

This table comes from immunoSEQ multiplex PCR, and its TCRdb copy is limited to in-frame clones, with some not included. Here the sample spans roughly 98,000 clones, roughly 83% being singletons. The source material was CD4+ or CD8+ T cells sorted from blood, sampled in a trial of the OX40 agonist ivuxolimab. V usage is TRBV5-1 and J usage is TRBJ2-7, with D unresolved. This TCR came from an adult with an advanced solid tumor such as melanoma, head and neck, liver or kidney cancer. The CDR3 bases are TGCGCCAGCAGCCGCACCGAAGTACTATCCTACGAGCAGTACTTC. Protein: CASSRTEVLSYEQYF. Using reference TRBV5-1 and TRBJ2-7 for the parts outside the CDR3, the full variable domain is KAGVTQTPRYLIKTRGQQVTLSCSPISGHRSVSWYQQTPGQGLQFLFEYFSETQRNKGNFPGRFSGRQFSNSRSEMNVSTLELGDSALYLCASSRTEVLSYEQYFGPGTRLTVT.